These T cell receptor beta chains were read from a single sample in a study of TIL therapy for anti-PD-1-resistant metastatic lung cancer. Produced via immunoSEQ multiplex PCR; TCRdb's table is partial and in-frame only. The sample lists fewer than 40,000 clones; 74% were seen once. Sample: blood, taken at baseline. These receptors were taken from a woman between 30 and 80 years old with non-small cell lung cancer. Each CDR3 is given with its conserved first and last residue. The order of the fields is clone size, J gene, D gene, V gene, CDR3 protein, CDR3 DNA. A D gene is named only where the DNA matches it firmly. For some rows the clone size is stated as once, few or many, or as a class when expanded; others skip it.

.	TRBJ2-5	TRBD2	TRBV6-6	CASRLAGVGETQYF	TGTGCCAGCAGATTAGCGGGAGTCGGTGAGACCCAGTACTTC
.	TRBJ1-4	.	TRBV5-6	CASGRSGTGSEKLFF	TGTGCCAGCGGGCGGTCGGGGACGGGGAGTGAAAAACTGTTTTTT
.	TRBJ2-1	TRBD2	TRBV5-1	CASSLLTSGPYNEQFF	TGCGCCAGCAGCTTGTTGACTAGCGGGCCATACAATGAGCAGTTCTTC
.	TRBJ1-1	TRBD1	TRBV7-2	CASSLAETGVFLGTEAFF	TGTGCCAGCAGCTTAGCGGAGACAGGGGTTTTTTTGGGCACTGAAGCTTTCTTT
few	TRBJ1-2	TRBD1	TRBV18	CASSSQGADGYTF	TGTGCCAGCTCTTCCCAGGGGGCCGATGGCTACACCTTC
once	TRBJ2-2	TRBD2	TRBV10-2	CASSETGLNTGELFF	TGCGCCAGCAGTGAGACGGGACTAAACACCGGGGAGCTGTTTTTT
.	TRBJ2-1	TRBD1	TRBV5-8	CASRQDRGGYNEQFF	TGTGCCAGCAGACAGGACAGGGGGGGATACAATGAGCAGTTCTTC
.	TRBJ1-2	.	TRBV4-1	CASSQGYVEGYTF	TGCGCCAGCAGCCAAGGATACGTGGAAGGCTACACCTTC
.	TRBJ2-7	.	TRBV2	CASKDRRRYEQYF	TGTGCCAGCAAGGACAGACGAAGGTACGAGCAGTACTTC
.	TRBJ2-7	.	TRBV5-1	CASSLVGYEQYF	TGCGCCAGCAGCTTGGTAGGATACGAGCAGTACTTC
once	TRBJ1-1	.	TRBV5-1	CASSSDVWEGKAFF	TGCGCCAGCAGCTCGGATGTGTGGGAAGGAAAAGCTTTCTTT
.	TRBJ1-1	.	TRBV21-1	CASSKGKGLVLVQYRNTEAFF	TGTGCCAGCAGCAAAGGGAAGGGGCTGGTATTGGTACAGTATAGGAACACTGAAGCTTTCTTT
few	TRBJ2-3	.	TRBV7-2	CASSLGQGTQYF	TGTGCCAGCAGCTTAGGTCAAGGTACGCAGTATTTT
.	TRBJ2-2	.	TRBV5-1	CASSQQGYTGELFF	TGCGCCAGCAGCCAGCAGGGGTACACCGGGGAGCTGTTTTTT
.	TRBJ2-5	.	TRBV5-4	CASNRQQGVQETQYF	TGTGCCAGCAATCGTCAACAGGGAGTCCAAGAGACCCAGTACTTC
few	TRBJ2-3	TRBD2	TRBV19	CASSRAGGTDTQYF	TGTGCCAGTAGTAGAGCGGGGGGCACAGATACGCAGTATTTT
.	TRBJ1-4	TRBD1	TRBV7-8	CASSPRGREVGEKLFF	TGTGCCAGCAGCCCTAGGGGGCGGGAGGTTGGTGAAAAACTGTTTTTT
.	TRBJ1-5	.	TRBV19	CASSIRGIQPQHF	TGTGCCAGTAGTATAAGAGGAATCCAGCCCCAGCATTTT
.	TRBJ1-1	.	TRBV19	CASSRALNTEAFF	TGTGCCAGTAGTCGGGCTTTGAACACTGAAGCTTTCTTT
.	TRBJ2-7	.	TRBV10-1	CATQARGQGKYEQYF	TGCGCCACCCAGGCCCGAGGGCAGGGAAAATACGAGCAGTACTTC
.	TRBJ1-3	.	TRBV5-1	CASSLGSGRYGNTIYF	TGCGCCAGCAGCTTGGGGTCGGGAAGGTATGGAAACACCATATATTTT
few	TRBJ2-7	.	TRBV19	CASRFLDEQYF	TGTGCCAGTAGATTCCTGGACGAGCAGTACTTC
.	TRBJ2-7	TRBD1	TRBV7-2	CASSSRQGSSEQYF	TGTGCCAGCAGCTCGAGACAGGGCTCTAGCGAGCAGTACTTC
.	TRBJ2-1	.	TRBV7-2	CASSTVRASGNEQFF	TGTGCCAGCAGCACGGTCCGGGCCTCTGGGAATGAGCAGTTCTTC
.	TRBJ2-1	TRBD2	TRBV5-1	CASSAGTSGVVSEQFF	TGCGCCAGCAGCGCGGGGACTAGCGGGGTCGTTAGTGAGCAGTTCTTC
.	TRBJ1-1	.	TRBV18	CASSASRVPNTEAFF	TGTGCCAGCTCAGCCTCCAGGGTTCCGAACACTGAAGCTTTCTTT
.	TRBJ2-3	.	TRBV5-1	CASSGFRGADTQYF	TGCGCCAGCAGCGGCTTCAGGGGGGCAGATACGCAGTATTTT
few	TRBJ1-2	.	TRBV4-1	CASSQVDGPYGYTF	TGCGCCAGCAGCCAAGTTGACGGGCCTTATGGCTACACCTTC
.	TRBJ2-7	TRBD2	TRBV5-6	CASSSPGLAGHEQYF	TGTGCCAGCAGCTCTCCGGGACTAGCGGGACACGAGCAGTACTTC
.	TRBJ1-1	.	TRBV5-4	CASSYEQREAFF	TGTGCCAGCAGCTATGAACAGCGTGAGGCTTTCTTT
.	TRBJ1-1	.	TRBV9	CASSGMNTEAFF	TGTGCCAGCAGTGGTATGAACACTGAAGCTTTCTTT
few	TRBJ1-5	.	TRBV15	CATSGGQRAGNQPQHF	TGTGCCACCAGCGGAGGACAGAGGGCAGGCAATCAGCCCCAGCATTTT
few	TRBJ1-3	TRBD1	TRBV11-2	CASSLAPPGTGAGNTIYF	TGTGCCAGCAGCTTAGCCCCCCCCGGGACAGGGGCTGGAAACACCATATATTTT
.	TRBJ1-2	.	TRBV5-5	CASSFSGHNYGYTF	TGTGCCAGCAGCTTTTCAGGGCACAACTATGGCTACACCTTC
.	TRBJ1-2	.	TRBV5-4	CASSLEGASRGYTF	TGTGCCAGCAGCTTGGAAGGGGCGAGTCGTGGCTACACCTTC
.	TRBJ2-1	TRBD2	TRBV5-8	CASSFTETSGIYNEQFF	TGTGCCAGCAGCTTTACCGAAACTAGCGGGATCTACAATGAGCAGTTCTTC
.	TRBJ1-5	TRBD1	TRBV6-1	CASTGGNQPQHF	TGTGCCAGTACAGGGGGCAATCAGCCCCAGCATTTT
.	TRBJ2-5	.	TRBV5-1	CASSLGAVETQYF	TGCGCCAGCAGCTTGGGCGCAGTTGAGACCCAGTACTTC
.	TRBJ2-2	TRBD2	TRBV7-2	CASSPTSGILNTGELFF	TGTGCCAGCAGCCCGACTAGCGGGATATTGAACACCGGGGAGCTGTTTTTT
.	TRBJ1-5	.	TRBV19	CASSTLTARPQHF	TGTGCCAGTAGTACTTTGACCGCTCGTCCCCAGCATTTT
few	TRBJ1-1	.	TRBV7-8	CASSKGRLNTEAFF	TGTGCCAGCAGCAAGGGACGCTTGAACACTGAAGCTTTCTTT
.	TRBJ2-1	TRBD2	TRBV6-5	CASSYSLLAGVDEQFF	TGTGCCAGCAGTTACTCACTTCTAGCGGGAGTGGATGAGCAGTTCTTC
.	TRBJ2-2	.	TRBV18	CASSPGRRITTGELFF	TGTGCCAGCTCACCGGGGCGACGCATCACCACCGGGGAGCTGTTTTTT
.	TRBJ2-7	.	TRBV7-9	CASSTSFGDEQYF	TGTGCCAGCAGCACCTCTTTTGGGGACGAGCAGTACTTC
.	TRBJ2-6	.	TRBV27	CASSLSWGGANVLTF	TGTGCCAGCAGTTTATCGTGGGGTGGGGCCAACGTCCTGACTTTC
few	TRBJ2-7	TRBD1	TRBV18	CASSPDRAVEQYF	TGTGCCAGCTCACCGGACAGGGCGGTCGAGCAGTACTTC
.	TRBJ1-1	.	TRBV18	CASSPSRSTEAFF	TGTGCCAGCTCACCCTCAAGATCCACTGAAGCTTTCTTT